This note documents a single TCR beta chain sequence. Its specificity is unknown. This record belongs to a study of shared clonotypes between healthy human individuals. As for the study in general: Per donor, three plates held CD4 naive cells, three held CD4 memory, two held CD8 naive and one held CD8 memory. General study results and limits: Only a few donors were included, so the genetic and exposure-history diversity represented was limited.

Germline CDR1 and CDR2: SGHRS and YFSETQ. This CDR3 comprises 13 residues. V shed 4 bases and J 7 bases; nucleotides not matched to a gene: 7. Terminally differentiated effector memory CD45RA+ cells were excluded from the naive CD8 cells, which were CD45RO-negative and positively selected for CCR7. Only in-frame clones appear in the TCRdb table, and some are missing; sequencing was by immunoSEQ multiplex PCR. Of approximately 2,000,000 clones in the sample, about 93% are singletons; the top ten hold roughly 1.7%. The TCR originated in a man aged 18 to 29 in good health. Some clones in this sample may be carry-over from other donors' samples. This chain connects TRBV5-1 to TRBJ2-7; 8 nucleotides align to TRBD1. Sequenced: naive CD8+ T cells from PBMCs. The CDR3 DNA reads as TGCGCCAGCAGCACCGGACAGGGACGGGAGCAGTACTTC. Its protein product is CASSTGQGREQYF.